Listed here are 25 T cell receptor beta chains from one sample, sequenced in a study of shared clonotypes between healthy human individuals. Measured with immunoSEQ multiplex PCR; TCRdb has only the in-frame clones, and not every one. There are approximately 720,000 clones in the sample; around 72% occur only once, and under 2% lies in the top ten. Material: memory CD4+ T cells sorted from blood. Subset here: CD45RA-negative fraction. Receptors were obtained from a woman in her twenties or thirties in good health.

The V and J genes are TRBV5-1 and TRBJ2-6, with D maybe TRBD1 (6 bases). Trimming took off 3 bases at V and 0 bases at J, with 10 bases between the two ends. This CDR3 has 16 residues. The germline CDR1 and CDR2 sequences are SGHRS and YFSETQ. CDR3: CASSYTGSSGANVLTF. The CDR3 nucleotides are TGCGCCAGCAGCTATACAGGGAGCTCTGGGGCCAACGTCCTGACTTTC. The whole variable domain, remainder taken from reference TRBV5-1 and TRBJ2-6, is KAGVTQTPRYLIKTRGQQVTLSCSPISGHRSVSWYQQTPGQGLQFLFEYFSETQRNKGNFPGRFSGRQFSNSRSEMNVSTLELGDSALYLCASSYTGSSGANVLTFGAGSRLTVL.

This clone occurred once. V and J are TRBV5-4 and TRBJ2-1, with a tentative D call TRBD2 (5 bases). The CDR3 totals 15 residues. Trimming removed 3 bases from V and 8 bases from J, with 18 bases in between. Germline CDR1 reads SGHNT; CDR2 reads YYREEE (reference sequence). DNA for the CDR3: TGTGCCAGCAGCTCCTACCAAGCCGGGGTGGATGAGCAGTTCTTC. Encoded protein: CASSSYQAGVDEQFF.

V gene TRBV7-8 combines with J gene TRBJ1-4, with 10 bases fitting TRBD1. V was clipped by 5 bases and J by 10 bases; unmatched bases: 16. The CDR3 is made up of 17 amino acids. In germline, CDR1 is SGHVS, CDR2 FQNEAQ. For the CDR3, the DNA is TGTGCCAGCAGCATGACAGGGGGCGGGGGCCTTTCGGGAAAACTGTTTTTT. This codes for CASSMTGGGGLSGKLFF.

The chain has TRBV11-1 and TRBJ2-5, with 9 bases lining up with TRBD1. Germline V gene sequence: CDR1 SGHAT, CDR2 FQDESV (reference sequence). V shed 4 bases, J shed 5 bases, and the junction held 5 bases outside the gene matches. The CDR3 has 14 amino acids. CDR3 residues: CASSYRGLSETQYF. CDR3 bases: TGTGCCAGCAGCTACAGGGGGCTGTCGGAGACCCAGTACTTC.

The gene calls are TRBV2 and TRBJ1-5; the D gene is possibly TRBD1 (5 bases). The CDR3 is 15 residues long. CDR1 and CDR2 (germline): SNHLY, FYNNEI. Between the trimmed V and J ends, which lost 0 bases and 2 bases, there was a span of 8 bases. DNA for the CDR3: TGTGCCAGCAGTGAAGCATCGGGGGGCAATCAGCCCCAGCATTTT. Its translation: CASSEASGGNQPQHF.

The chain is built from TRBV5-1 and TRBJ2-7; D unclear. Trimming shortened V by 5 bases and J by 2 bases, and 8 bases separated the two germline ends. The length of the CDR3 is 12 residues. In germline, CDR1 is SGHRS, CDR2 YFSETQ. CDR3 DNA: TGCGCCAGCAGTCAGGAAACCTACGAGCAGTACTTC. Encoded protein: CASSQETYEQYF. The full variable domain, with the rest looked up from reference TRBV5-1 and TRBJ2-7, is KAGVTQTPRYLIKTRGQQVTLSCSPISGHRSVSWYQQTPGQGLQFLFEYFSETQRNKGNFPGRFSGRQFSNSRSEMNVSTLELGDSALYLCASSQETYEQYFGPGTRLTVT.

The V call is TRBV5-6, the J call TRBJ2-1, with 9 bases identical to TRBD2. With 4 bases clipped from V and 6 bases from J, the junction kept 5 bases outside the gene matches. CDR1 is SGHDT, CDR2 YYEEEE, per germline. The CDR3 length is 14 residues. The CDR3 reads CASSRGSGSNEQFF. DNA of the CDR3: TGTGCCAGCAGCCGAGGTAGCGGGAGCAATGAGCAGTTCTTC.

The J gene is TRBJ1-1, the V gene TRBV18; D remains unclear. V was trimmed by 2 bases and J by 1 base, leaving 8 bases between them. This CDR3 region has 14 residues. Germline-derived CDR1 and CDR2 are KGHSH and LQKENI. The chain's CDR3 is CASSPTAQNTEAFF. For the CDR3, the DNA is TGTGCCAGCTCACCAACCGCTCAGAACACTGAAGCTTTCTTT.

The V call is TRBV7-7, the J call TRBJ2-7, with 7 bases lining up with TRBD2. Looked up from germline, CDR1 is SSHAT and CDR2 is FNYEAQ (reference sequence). CDR3 size: 14 residues. Trimming removed 5 bases from V and 6 bases from J; junction bases left unmatched: 10. CDR3 sequence reads: CASSPWGGSGEQYF. The DNA for the CDR3 is TGTGCCAGCAGCCCTTGGGGGGGGTCGGGCGAGCAGTACTTC.

The chain couples TRBV7-9 to TRBJ2-3; 9 positions agree with TRBD1. The CDR3 covers 16 residues. Germline V gene lookup returns CDR1 SEHNR and CDR2 FQNEAQ (reference sequence). V was pared by 6 bases and J by 4 bases, with 11 bases of the junction left unmatched. CDR3 residues: CASSTSLGQGPDTQYF. CDR3 nucleotide sequence: TGTGCCAGCAGTACCAGCCTGGGACAGGGACCAGATACGCAGTATTTT.

The rearrangement uses TRBV30 and TRBJ2-1; 7 positions match TRBD2. Looked up from germline, CDR1 is GTSNPN and CDR2 is SVGIG (reference sequence). With V trimmed by 4 bases and J by 1 base, 4 bases remained unmatched. This CDR3 is 14 amino acids long. The CDR3 sequence: CAWIAGGSYNEQFF. CDR3 in DNA: TGTGCCTGGATAGCGGGCGGGTCCTACAATGAGCAGTTCTTC.

The J gene is TRBJ1-2, the V gene TRBV28; TRBD1 matches at 9 bases. Germline trimming cut 6 bases from V and 8 bases from J; bases unmatched to any gene: 7. The CDR3 sequence is 13 residues long. CDR1 and CDR2 from the germline V gene are MDHEN and SYDVKM. This CDR3 is CASSWTGVWGYTF. CDR3 in DNA: TGTGCCAGCAGCTGGACAGGGGTCTGGGGCTACACCTTC.

The V and J genes are TRBV5-3 and TRBJ1-5; D unclear. TRBV5-3 is an open reading frame whose function is uncertain. The length of the CDR3 is 15 residues. V was clipped by 5 bases and J by 0 bases, with 12 bases between them. The CDR3 nucleotides read TGTGCCAGAAGTATAGACTCTTATAGCAATCAGCCCCAGCATTTT. This codes for CARSIDSYSNQPQHF.

The chain has TRBV5-8 and TRBJ2-7; the match to TRBD2 covers 11 bases. CDR3 length: 15 amino acids. The V gene's germline CDR1 is SGHTS and CDR2 YDEGEE. Unmatched junction bases numbered 7, after V lost 4 bases and J lost 4 bases. The CDR3 nucleotides are TGTGCCAGCAGCCAGGGACTAGCGGAGACTTACGAGCAGTACTTC. Its translation: CASSQGLAETYEQYF.

The V and J genes are TRBV7-9 and TRBJ2-5; no clear D gene. Germline V gene lookup returns CDR1 SEHNR and CDR2 FQNEAQ (reference sequence). This CDR3 has 15 residues. Between the trimmed V and J ends, which lost 1 base and 5 bases, there was a span of 14 bases. The CDR3 nucleotides read TGTGCCAGCAGCTTAGGGCAGACCGTCCGGGAGACCCAGTACTTC. It specifies CASSLGQTVRETQYF.

The chain employs TRBV18 and TRBJ2-2; weak D call: TRBD2 (6 bases). Germline values: CDR1 KGHSH, CDR2 LQKENI. This CDR3 is built from 16 residues. V shed 4 bases and J shed 1 base, with 13 bases lying between them. Written as DNA, the CDR3 is TGTGCCAGCTCACGTGGTAGTAGCGGGAACACCGGGGAGCTGTTTTTT. It yields the protein CASSRGSSGNTGELFF.

The CDR3 bases are TGTGCCACCATATGGACTAGCGGAAACAATGAGCAGTTCTTC. Amino acids: CATIWTSGNNEQFF. The chain combines TRBV28 with TRBJ2-1; 10 bases agree with TRBD2. Germline lookup yields CDR1 MDHEN and CDR2 SYDVKM. V shed 10 bases and J 5 bases; nucleotides not matched to a gene: 8. The CDR3 loop spans 14 amino acids.

The chain recombines TRBV7-7 with TRBJ2-1; either TRBD1 or TRBD2 may fit D (5 bases each). Germline V gives CDR1 SSHAT, CDR2 FNYEAQ (reference sequence). This CDR3 spans 14 amino acids. V was pared by 5 bases and J by 3 bases, with 11 bases between. In DNA form, the CDR3 reads TGTGCCAGCAGCCCCGGGACCGACTACAATGAGCAGTTCTTC. Its protein is CASSPGTDYNEQFF.

This clone was seen just once. J is TRBJ2-7 and V is TRBV5-4, with D tentatively TRBD1 or TRBD2 (5 bases each). The CDR3 length is 14 residues. V was cut by 1 base and J by 4 bases, with 12 bases left in between. Per the germline V gene, CDR1 is SGHNT and CDR2 is YYREEE (reference sequence). The CDR3 sequence is CASSLYGGGYEQYF. The CDR3 DNA sequence: TGTGCCAGCAGCTTGTATGGGGGTGGTTACGAGCAGTACTTC.

The V and J genes are TRBV2 and TRBJ2-1; no firm D call. This CDR3 spans 15 amino acids. CDR1 and CDR2 from the germline V gene are SNHLY and FYNNEI. Trimming removed 1 base from V and 2 bases from J, with 9 bases in between. CDR3 sequence (DNA): TGTGCCAGCAGTGAAGAGGCGGCCACCTACAATGAGCAGTTCTTC. As protein: CASSEEAATYNEQFF.

The V and J genes are TRBV6-1 and TRBJ1-2, with TRBD1 identical over 10 bases. After removal of 4 bases from V and 7 bases from J, the junction contained 6 bases not matched to a gene. There are 14 residues in the CDR3. The V gene's germline CDR1 is MNHNS and CDR2 SASEGT. The CDR3 loop reads CASSATRTGGGYTF. In DNA, the CDR3 is TGTGCCAGCAGTGCCACGAGGACAGGGGGTGGCTACACCTTC.

This sequence joins TRBV7-2 and TRBJ2-1; D gene uncertain. Germline V gene sequence: CDR1 SGHTA, CDR2 FQGNSA. Deletions cut 0 bases from V and 0 bases from J, with 12 bases between. This CDR3 comprises 17 residues. In nucleotides, the CDR3 is TGTGCCAGCAGCTTAGCTTTAGCCCCTAGCTCCTACAATGAGCAGTTCTTC. Its protein is CASSLALAPSSYNEQFF.

The chain uses TRBV5-6 and TRBJ2-1; D not resolved. V lost 1 base to trimming and J lost 8 bases, with 4 bases between them. This CDR3 is built from 11 residues. The germline V gene encodes CDR1 SGHDT and CDR2 YYEEEE. Here the CDR3 reads CASSLSHEQFF. The CDR3 DNA sequence: TGTGCCAGCAGCTTGTCGCATGAGCAGTTCTTC.

This clone was counted between two and nine times. The chain's CDR3 is CASSPAGQDYGYTF. The CDR3 DNA sequence: TGTGCCAGCTCACCCGCAGGACAGGACTATGGCTACACCTTC. J is TRBJ1-2 and V is TRBV18, with TRBD1 matching 7 bases. V was pared by 3 bases and J by 3 bases, with 4 bases of the junction left unmatched. The CDR3 length is 14 residues. From germline, CDR1 is KGHSH and CDR2 LQKENI.

This clone has just a few counts. The V gene is TRBV5-1, the J gene TRBJ2-3, with D uncertain. V was clipped by 2 bases and J by 2 bases, with 6 bases between them. Germline CDR1 and CDR2: SGHRS and YFSETQ. There are 13 residues in the CDR3. The CDR3 loop reads CASSLLNTDTQYF. The CDR3 DNA follows: TGCGCCAGCAGCTTACTCAACACAGATACGCAGTATTTT.